The next 14 T cell receptor beta chains were all read from a single sample in a study of T cell repertoires in cytomegalovirus infection. TCRdb re-called the reads with MiXCR, one entry per CDR3 protein. This table has a few hundred thousand distinct CDR3 sequences, over 15% appearing once. Sequencing was done on a sample of CD8+ T cells from PBMCs. Every receptor here comes from a human donor in good health (CMV status not recorded). Some clones in this sample may be carry-over from other donors' samples.

This clonotype was observed many times. V gene TRBV7-8 combines with J gene TRBJ2-2; TRBD2 might be the D (6 bases). The CDR3 is made up of 15 amino acids. V lost 3 bases and J 4 bases, leaving 12 bases between the germline ends. Germline CDR1 reads SGHVS; CDR2 reads FQNEAQ. The CDR3 here is CASSFLADPTGELFF. CDR3 DNA sequence: TGTGCCAGCAGCTTCTTAGCGGACCCCACCGGGGAGCTGTTTTTT.

This clonotype has a handful of counts. The V and J genes are TRBV27 and TRBJ2-7; 9 bases match TRBD1. The CDR3 loop spans 17 amino acids. Germline CDR1 and CDR2: MNHEY and SMNVEV (reference sequence). V dropped 0 bases and J dropped 0; count of bases not matched to a gene: 6. This chain's CDR3 is CASSLSLTGQGSYEQYF. CDR3 DNA: TGTGCCAGCAGTTTATCGTTAACGGGACAGGGCTCCTACGAGCAGTACTTC.

This clonotype has a count of ten or more. This chain uses TRBV7-8 with TRBJ1-3; D remains ambiguous. CDR1 is SGHVS and CDR2 is FQNEAQ in the germline V gene. Trimming removed 4 bases at V and 4 bases at J, with 2 bases between. The length of the CDR3 is 11 residues. The CDR3 DNA reads as TGTGCCAGCAGCTCGGGAAACACCATATATTTT. Protein: CASSSGNTIYF.

V usage is TRBV11-2 and J usage is TRBJ2-3; no clear D gene. The V and J ends lost 5 bases and 2 bases respectively, with 17 bases between them. The CDR3 length is 16 residues. Germline CDR1 and CDR2: SGHAT and FQNNGV. This chain's CDR3 is CASSRGPLQPTDTQYF. As DNA, the CDR3 is TGTGCCAGCAGCCGTGGGCCGCTACAACCCACAGATACGCAGTATTTT.

This clonotype showed up just a few times. The chain combines TRBV10-3 with TRBJ2-7, with D possibly matching TRBD1 (7 bases). Germline loops: CDR1 ENHRY, CDR2 SYGVKD. V gave up 3 bases and J gave up 2 bases, with 8 bases separating them. This CDR3 region has 13 residues. CDR3 residues: CAISDRGAYEQYF. For the CDR3, the DNA is TGTGCCATCAGTGACAGGGGGGCCTACGAGCAGTACTTC.

V is TRBV12-3 or TRBV12-4 and J is TRBJ1-4; D is possibly TRBD1 (5 bases). V lost 6 bases and J lost 7, with 18 bases in between. The CDR3 extends over 15 amino acids. CDR3 bases: TGTGCCAGCAGCCCTAGGGGTGAGGCCTTTGAAAAACTGTTTTTT. It codes for CASSPRGEAFEKLFF.

This clonotype was seen ten or more times. This chain uses TRBV7-9 with TRBJ2-7; D ambiguous. V gave up 5 bases and J gave up 2 bases, with 10 bases separating them. Per germline, CDR1 SEHNR and CDR2 FQNEAQ (reference sequence). The CDR3 spans 13 residues. The CDR3, as DNA: TGTGCCAGCAGCGCAAGGATTGCCTACGAGCAGTACTTC. It is translated as CASSARIAYEQYF.

The chain links TRBV19 to TRBJ2-7; weak D call: TRBD2 (6 bases). V was trimmed by 2 bases and J by 1 base, leaving 9 bases between them. The CDR3 covers 14 residues. The germline V gene has CDR1 LNHDA and CDR2 SQIVND (reference sequence). The CDR3 coding sequence is TGTGCCAGTAGTATAACAGCGGGTTCCTACGAGCAGTACTTC. It codes for CASSITAGSYEQYF.

This clonotype was recorded at least ten times. The chain carries TRBV7-2 and TRBJ2-1, with a weak D call TRBD2 (7 bases). This CDR3 comprises 15 residues. Germline CDR1 and CDR2: SGHTA and FQGNSA. V dropped 1 base and J dropped 5 bases, with 12 bases sitting between them. CDR3 sequence reads: CASSLGGGPNNEQFF. The CDR3 bases are TGTGCCAGCAGCTTAGGGGGGGGGCCTAACAATGAGCAGTTCTTC.

This clonotype was found many times. The chain combines TRBV6-5 with TRBJ2-2; a weak D match, TRBD1 (6 bases). The CDR3 length is 14 residues. V was cut by 3 bases and J by 5 bases, with 10 bases left in between. From germline, CDR1 is MNHEY and CDR2 SVGAGI. In nucleotides, the CDR3 is TGTGCCAGCAGTTATCAGGGGTTGACCGGGGAGCTGTTTTTT. Amino acids: CASSYQGLTGELFF.

The chain has TRBV6-2 or TRBV6-3 and TRBJ2-2; 7 bases match TRBD2. Germline V CDR1 and CDR2: MNHEY, SVGEGT. The CDR3 totals 18 residues. The V segment lost 0 bases and the J segment 0 bases; nucleotides outside the gene matches: 7. CDR3 nucleotides: TGTGCCAGCAGTTACTCGCGGCAAGCGGGGACGAACACCGGGGAGCTGTTTTTT. Translated, it gives CASSYSRQAGTNTGELFF.

The chain has TRBV27 and TRBJ2-5, with a tentative D call TRBD2 (5 bases). Germline V gene sequence: CDR1 MNHEY, CDR2 SMNVEV (reference sequence). The V gene lost 10 bases and the J gene lost 5 bases, with 23 bases spanning the gap. This CDR3 has 15 residues. This CDR3 reads CATRPGLQEEETQYF. CDR3 DNA sequence: TGTGCCACCAGACCGGGCCTCCAGGAGGAGGAGACCCAGTACTTC.

This clonotype turned up a few times. This may come from a read error, since a much larger clone is one base off. The chain joins TRBV13 to TRBJ1-1; TRBD1 is a possible D gene (5 bases). Trimming took off 1 base at V and 3 bases at J, with 9 bases between the two ends. Germline CDR1 and CDR2: PRHDT and FYEKMQ (reference sequence). The CDR3 contains 14 residues. The CDR3 DNA reads TGTGCCAGCAGCTTAGCGCGGGGGGACACTGAAGCTTTCTTT. This encodes CASSLARGDTEAFF.

In its sample, this clonotype was seen many times. The J gene is TRBJ2-1, the V gene TRBV20-1; a weak D match, TRBD1 (5 bases). Deletions cut 0 bases from V and 4 bases from J, with 13 bases between. This CDR3 is 15 amino acids long. CDR1 is DFQATT, CDR2 SNEGSKA, per germline (reference sequence). The CDR3 sequence is CSARDREPPYNEQFF. In nucleotides, the CDR3 is TGCAGTGCTAGAGACAGGGAACCCCCTTACAATGAGCAGTTCTTC.